The sequence of this T cell receptor beta chain was determined in a study of regulatory T cells in long-lasting Graves disease. CDR3-region Arm-PCR and iRepertoire HTBI primers produced the TCR beta libraries. One entry per CDR3 protein results from TCRdb running MiXCR on the multiplex PCR reads. This sample has about 310,000 distinct CDR3 sequences, with around 21% found just once. Many counts were recorded for this clonotype. Noted time point: persistent/refractory GD, antithyroid drugs over 5 years with positive TRAb. TCR sequences were obtained from RNA taken from PBMCs. Clinicians diagnosed Graves' disease using American Thyroid Association guidelines. Patients hailed from an endocrinology department in Xi'an, China. The CDR3 sequence is 13 residues long. V was shortened by 3 bases and J by 1 base, with 6 bases between the two germline ends. From germline, CDR1 is SQVTM and CDR2 ANQGSEA.

The clonotype was recovered from a female donor with Graves disease. This sample comprised peripheral blood mononuclear cells (PBMCs), obtained when the disease was refractory, from a patient treated with antithyroid drugs. The V gene is TRBV29-1, the J gene TRBJ2-2; the D is unclear. CDR3 DNA: TGCAGCGTTGATGGTGGGAACACCGGGGAGCTGTTTTTT. Its protein is CSVDGGNTGELFF.